The text below deals with one TCR beta chain. CDR1 is MGHRA and CDR2 is YSYEKL in the germline V gene. There are 14 residues in the CDR3. The V and J ends lost 1 base and 0 bases respectively, with 4 bases between them. This entry belongs to a study of cytomegalovirus exposure and HLA in healthy donors. Use of 60 Vbeta and 13 Jbeta primers characterized the PCR. Profiling relied on immunoSEQ multiplex PCR, and the TCRdb table lists in-frame clones only, not all of them. The sample has roughly 190,000 clones, around three quarters seen once; the top ten hold around 1.6%. This sequence was found in a woman younger than 35 in good health and CMV-seronegative. Sequencing used PBMCs. The rearrangement links TRBV4-1 to TRBJ1-5; D ambiguous. CDR3 sequence (DNA): TGCGCCAGCAGCCAAGCGGGTAGCAATCAGCCCCAGCATTTT. This encodes CASSQAGSNQPQHF.